The clone carrying this T cell receptor beta chain was seen repeatedly, ten times or more. Its antigen is not known. Newly diagnosed hyperthyroidism, duration under 2 months, in patients aged 18 to 65. RNA transcripts were the template for amplifying TCR beta CDR3 regions. Initially, a first-round RT-PCR of the TCR CDR3 employed the HTBI primer set. Via MiXCR, TCRdb re-called the multiplex PCR reads, giving one row per CDR3 protein. The sample has roughly 300,000 distinct CDR3 sequences; 15% to 20% are singletons. The data were obtained in a study of T cells in Graves' hyperthyroidism and ophthalmopathy. About the study: Prior to any treatment, at the point of initial diagnosis, peripheral blood was collected. General study findings and limits: Blood also showed most of the thyroid clonotypes that were expanded above 0.001. For ophthalmopathy, model prediction preceded onset by a median about six months.

V lost 4 bases to trimming and J lost 8 bases; unmatched junction nucleotides: 4. The CDR3 covers 14 residues. Germline-derived CDR1 and CDR2 are WSHSY and SAAADI. The chain combines TRBV10-2 with TRBJ2-1; 11 bases are a match to TRBD2. Sequencing was performed on blood. The TCR was taken from a woman in her fifties or sixties with Graves' hyperthyroidism. CDR3: CASSGTSGSDEQFF. The CDR3, as DNA: TGCGCCAGCAGTGGAACTAGCGGGAGTGATGAGCAGTTCTTC.